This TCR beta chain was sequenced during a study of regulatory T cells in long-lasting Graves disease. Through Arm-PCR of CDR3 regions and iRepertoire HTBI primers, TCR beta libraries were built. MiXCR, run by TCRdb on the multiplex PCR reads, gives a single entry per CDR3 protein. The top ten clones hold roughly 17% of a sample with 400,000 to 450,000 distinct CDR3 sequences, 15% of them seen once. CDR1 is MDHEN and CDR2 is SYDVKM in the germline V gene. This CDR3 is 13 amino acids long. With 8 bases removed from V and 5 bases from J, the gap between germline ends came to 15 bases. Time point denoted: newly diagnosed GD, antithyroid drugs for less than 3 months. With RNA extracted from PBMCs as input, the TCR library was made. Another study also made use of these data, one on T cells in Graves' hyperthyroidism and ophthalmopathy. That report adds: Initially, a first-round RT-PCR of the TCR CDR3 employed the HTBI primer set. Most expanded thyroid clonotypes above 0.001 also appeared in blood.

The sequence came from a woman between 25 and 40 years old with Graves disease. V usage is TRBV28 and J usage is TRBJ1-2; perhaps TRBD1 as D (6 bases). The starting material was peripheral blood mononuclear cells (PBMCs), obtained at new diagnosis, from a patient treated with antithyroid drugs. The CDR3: CASGTRTAYGYTF. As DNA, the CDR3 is TGTGCCAGCGGTACCCGGACAGCATATGGCTACACCTTC.